This T cell receptor beta chain was found in a study of memory CD4+ T cells and cytomegalovirus serostatus. The sort gate was single viable CD3+CD4+CD8-CD45RO+ cells for memory CD4+ T cells. Per the original methods: Out-of-frame sequences were removed, leaving about 2,300,000 distinct TCRbeta sequences. Measured with immunoSEQ multiplex PCR; TCRdb has only the in-frame clones, and not every one. The V and J calls and clone size are taken from that table; D and trimming were inferred from the DNA. Of 50,000 to 70,000 clones listed, more than 60% are singletons. Germline loops: CDR1 MNHEY, CDR2 SVGAGI. The CDR3 contains 14 residues. Trimming left V 6 bases short and J 8 bases short, with 19 bases between.

The receptor was derived from an adult in good health and CMV-seronegative. Material for sequencing was memory CD4+ T cells from blood. The chain combines TRBV6-5 with TRBJ1-2; D possibly corresponds to TRBD1 (6 bases). Here the CDR3 DNA reads TGTGCCAGCAGGCCACAGGGTCCCGGCCTGGGCTACACCTTC. It yields the protein CASRPQGPGLGYTF.